The 14 T cell receptor beta chains below were found in one sample sequenced in a study of beta chain features in type 1 diabetes (dated by TCRdb to the late 2010s). Library preparation employed the immunoSEQ multiplex PCR assay. The entire amount of isolated RNA was reverse transcribed using the High Capacity cDNA Reverse Transcription Kit, so the sequenced TCRB transcripts were expressed ones. What TCRdb holds here is the immuneACCESS table cut down to in-frame rearrangements. Part of the clones is not present; checked against another copy, under half of the missing clones reflect an unresolved V gene, and the others are unexplained. Recorded for this sample are more than 350,000 clones; over 10% of them occurred a single time. Approximately 0.05% of the sample goes to the ten largest clones. Sequences were obtained from naive CD4+ T cells from blood. The sample's cell subset or site label, decoded: true naive CD4+ T cells. These receptors came from a woman younger than 30 in good health.

The chain combines TRBV29-1 with TRBJ2-7, with D perhaps matching TRBD1 or TRBD2 (5 bases each). V was cut by 7 bases and J by 0 bases, with 7 bases left in between. Germline lookup yields CDR1 SQVTM and CDR2 ANQGSEA. The length of the CDR3 is 11 residues. CDR3 sequence: CSAGTSYEQYF. CDR3 nucleotides: TGCAGCGCGGGGACCTCCTACGAGCAGTACTTC.

This clone has more than one count but fewer than ten. The V gene is TRBV6-1, the J gene TRBJ1-5; 9 positions match TRBD1. Trimming at V came to 6 bases and at J to 4 bases, leaving 4 bases not matched to a gene. The CDR3 loop spans 14 amino acids. Germline CDR1 MNHNS, CDR2 SASEGT. CDR3 in amino acids: CASRVTGGNQPQHF. In DNA, the CDR3 is TGTGCCAGCAGGGTGACAGGGGGGAATCAGCCCCAGCATTTT.

This clone has more than one count but fewer than ten. The chain carries TRBV9 and TRBJ2-2, with 7 bases lining up with TRBD2. CDR3 length: 14 residues. Germline values: CDR1 SGDLS, CDR2 YYNGEE. With V trimmed by 4 bases and J by 6 bases, 6 bases remained unmatched. In nucleotides, the CDR3 is TGTGCCAGCAGCCCACGCCGGGAGGCCGGGGAGCTGTTTTTT. Translated, it gives CASSPRREAGELFF.

J is TRBJ1-2 and V is TRBV23-1, with D possibly matching TRBD1 (5 bases). TRBV23-1 is an open reading frame whose function is uncertain. With 3 bases removed from V and 3 bases from J, the gap between germline ends came to 11 bases. The CDR3 runs to 14 residues. The CDR3 protein is CASSHPGTYYGYTF. DNA for the CDR3: TGCGCCAGCAGTCATCCTGGGACCTACTATGGCTACACCTTC.

This clone was counted only a few times. This rearrangement joins TRBV7-2 to TRBJ2-3; the D gene is possibly TRBD2 (6 bases). Trimming removed 6 bases from V and 6 bases from J, with 16 bases in between. This CDR3 has 14 residues. Germline V gene lookup returns CDR1 SGHTA and CDR2 FQGNSA. CDR3 coding DNA: TGTGCCAGCAGGGTCGGCGGGGCGCTTGATACGCAGTATTTT. Amino acids: CASRVGGALDTQYF.

This sequence joins TRBV19 and TRBJ2-6; 7 bases agree with TRBD1. Germline V gene sequence: CDR1 LNHDA, CDR2 SQIVND (reference sequence). The CDR3 is 15 residues long. J was trimmed by 4 bases and V by 8 bases; bases with no gene match: 8. CDR3 sequence (DNA): TGTGCCAGTTCCCAAGACAGGGCGGGGGCCAACGTCCTGACTTTC. It encodes CASSQDRAGANVLTF.

This clone was counted many times. This sample also contains other DNA sequences that code for the same CDR3. The chain recombines TRBV29-1 with TRBJ2-1; 9 bases line up with TRBD1. J gave up 6 bases and V 7 bases, and 4 bases lay outside the gene matches. Germline lookup yields CDR1 SQVTM and CDR2 ANQGSEA. This CDR3 spans 12 amino acids. DNA for the CDR3: TGCAGCGCCGGGGACAGGGTCAATGAGCAGTTCTTC. It yields the protein CSAGDRVNEQFF.

Concerning this clone itself: The identical CDR3 is also encoded by other nucleotide sequences in the sample. V and J are TRBV7-9 and TRBJ1-4, with no clear D. Germline values: CDR1 SEHNR, CDR2 FQNEAQ (reference sequence). This CDR3 is built from 14 residues. With 4 bases removed from V and 2 bases from J, the gap between germline ends came to 8 bases. CDR3 loop: CASSSTGTNEKLFF. DNA of the CDR3: TGTGCCAGCAGCTCCACGGGGACTAATGAAAAACTGTTTTTT.

The sample holds a few counts of this clone. This sequence joins TRBV4-3 and TRBJ1-4; no reliable D call. CDR1 is LGHNA, CDR2 YSLEER, per germline. This CDR3 is built from 15 residues. V was pared by 1 base and J by 8 bases, with 14 bases between. Here the CDR3 reads CASSQVGTPQEKLFF. CDR3 bases: TGCGCCAGCAGCCAAGTTGGTACGCCCCAGGAAAAACTGTTTTTT.

This clone has more than one count but fewer than ten. The genes are TRBV5-4 and TRBJ2-3, with D possibly being TRBD2 (6 bases). Per the germline V gene, CDR1 is SGHNT and CDR2 is YYREEE (reference sequence). The CDR3 spans 12 residues. Trimming pared 5 bases from V and 8 bases from J, leaving 12 bases between. The CDR3 bases are TGTGCCAGCAGTACCACAGCGGGTACGCAGTATTTT. It translates to CASSTTAGTQYF.

V usage is TRBV2 and J usage is TRBJ1-3, with D uncertain. This CDR3 contains 11 residues. CDR1 is SNHLY, CDR2 FYNNEI, per germline. The ends were cut back, 6 bases at V and 4 bases at J, with 4 bases in the middle. In DNA form, the CDR3 reads TGTGCCAGCAGAGGGGGAAACACCATATATTTT. This gives the protein CASRGGNTIYF.

This chain joins TRBV5-1 and TRBJ2-1; no reliable D call. V lost 3 bases, J lost 7 bases, and 14 bases lay in between. This CDR3 spans 14 amino acids. The germline V gene encodes CDR1 SGHRS and CDR2 YFSETQ. The CDR3 bases are TGCGCCAGCAGCTCGTTTGACGGAAATAATGAGCAGTTCTTC. Translated, it gives CASSSFDGNNEQFF.

The chain recombines TRBV29-1 with TRBJ1-1, with TRBD1 matching 7 bases. Germline loops: CDR1 SQVTM, CDR2 ANQGSEA. Trimming at V came to 5 bases and at J to 1 base, leaving 7 bases not matched to a gene. CDR3 size: 14 residues. The CDR3 nucleotides read TGCAGCGTTAAGACAGGGTTGACGAACACTGAAGCTTTCTTT. It encodes CSVKTGLTNTEAFF.

V and J are TRBV29-1 and TRBJ2-3; 10 positions agree with TRBD1. Germline CDR1 is SQVTM and CDR2 is ANQGSEA. This CDR3 comprises 13 residues. The V and J ends lost 8 bases and 5 bases, in that order; junction bases with no gene match: 7. The CDR3 region is CSSRTGGRDTQYF. CDR3 nucleotide sequence: TGCAGCTCTCGGACAGGGGGGAGAGATACGCAGTATTTT.